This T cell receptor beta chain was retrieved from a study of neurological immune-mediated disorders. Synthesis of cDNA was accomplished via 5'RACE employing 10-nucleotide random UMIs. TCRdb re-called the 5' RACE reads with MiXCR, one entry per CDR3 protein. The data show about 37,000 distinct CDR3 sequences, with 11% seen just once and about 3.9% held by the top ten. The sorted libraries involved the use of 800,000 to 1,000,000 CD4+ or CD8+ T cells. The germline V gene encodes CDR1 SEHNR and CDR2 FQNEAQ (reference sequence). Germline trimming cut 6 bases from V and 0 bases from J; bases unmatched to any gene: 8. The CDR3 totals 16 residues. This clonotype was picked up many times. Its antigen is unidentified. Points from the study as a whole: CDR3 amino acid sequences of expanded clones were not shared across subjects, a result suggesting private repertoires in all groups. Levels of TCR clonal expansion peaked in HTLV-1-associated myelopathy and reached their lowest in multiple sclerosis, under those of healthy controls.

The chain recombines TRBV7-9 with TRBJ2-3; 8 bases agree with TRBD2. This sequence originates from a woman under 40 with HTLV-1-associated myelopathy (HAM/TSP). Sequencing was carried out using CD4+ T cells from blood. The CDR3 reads CASSRRGGSSTDTQYF. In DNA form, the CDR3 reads TGTGCCAGCAGTCGCCGCGGGGGGTCTAGCACAGATACGCAGTATTTT.